A selection of T cell receptor beta chains follows, all from one sample in a study of cytomegalovirus exposure and HLA in healthy donors. Sequencing was performed with immunoSEQ multiplex PCR; in TCRdb, only in-frame clones are kept and a portion is missing. The sample includes about 130,000 clones, 80% of them seen just once. Sequenced sample: PBMCs. The receptors stem from a man aged 40-55 years in good health and CMV-seronegative. The CDR3 runs from the conserved cysteine through the conserved F or W. D genes are given only for firm matches. Size is stated for part of the rows, as once, few or many counts, or as a class when the clone is expanded.

clone_size j_call v_call d_call cdr3_nt cdr3_aa
NA TRBJ2-3 TRBV27 NA TGTGCCAGCAGTTTCAACCGGGGAACAGATACGCAGTATTTT CASSFNRGTDTQYF
NA TRBJ1-4 TRBV5-1 NA TGCGCCAGCAGTGGCCAGGGGTTAGCTAATGAAAAACTGTTTTTT CASSGQGLANEKLFF
NA TRBJ2-1 TRBV4-1 NA TGCGCCAGCAGCCGACTTGTCATAGTTGACAATGAGCAGTTCTTC CASSRLVIVDNEQFF
NA TRBJ1-2 TRBV6-1 TRBD1 TGTGCCAGCTCAGGGACAGGGGAGAGAAACTATGGCTACACCTTC CASSGTGERNYGYTF
once TRBJ2-5 TRBV5-1 NA TGCGCCAGCAAAGAGGGGACACATCAAGAGACCCAGTACTTC CASKEGTHQETQYF
NA TRBJ2-7 TRBV27 TRBD1 TGTGCCAGCAGTTTAACCGGGACAGGATCCTACGAGCAGTACTTC CASSLTGTGSYEQYF
NA TRBJ2-1 TRBV19 TRBD1 TGTGCCACCAGACAGGGTAAAGGGGACAATGAGCAGTTCTTC CATRQGKGDNEQFF
few TRBJ1-5 TRBV15 NA TGTGCCACCAGCAGAGAAGGGGAAGGTCAGCCCCAGCATTTT CATSREGEGQPQHF
NA TRBJ1-1 TRBV18 NA TGTGCCAGCCATCAAGGAGTGAACACTGAAGCTTTCTTT CASHQGVNTEAFF
NA TRBJ2-7 TRBV7-9 TRBD1 TGTGCCAGCAGCCGGGAAACAGGGGGCGCGGGTTACGAGCAGTACTTC CASSRETGGAGYEQYF
NA TRBJ1-2 TRBV18 NA TGTGCCAGCTCACCAGGGGCCAATAACTATGGCTACACCTTC CASSPGANNYGYTF
NA TRBJ2-2 TRBV5-4 TRBD2 TGTGCCAGCAGCCCTAGCGGGGGAAACACCGGGGAGCTGTTTTTT CASSPSGGNTGELFF
NA TRBJ1-2 TRBV7-9 NA TGTGCCAGCAGCGCTAAACAGGGAGCTGGCTACACCTTC CASSAKQGAGYTF
NA TRBJ1-5 TRBV15 NA TGTGCCACCAGCAGGCAGGCCCCGAATCAGCCCCAGCATTTT CATSRQAPNQPQHF
NA TRBJ2-3 TRBV4-1 TRBD2 TGCGCCAGCAGCCAACTAGCGGGGGGGCCAGCAGATACGCAGTATTTT CASSQLAGGPADTQYF
NA TRBJ2-1 TRBV27 TRBD2 TGTGCCAGCAGTTTACAGGGAGGGAATGAGCAGTTCTTC CASSLQGGNEQFF
NA TRBJ1-2 TRBV9 TRBD1 TGTGCCAGCAGTGCCACGGTGGGACAGGGTGTCGGTGGCTACACCTTC CASSATVGQGVGGYTF
NA TRBJ1-1 TRBV2 TRBD1 TGTGCCAGCAGCGAGAACAACAGGGGTCCCACTGAAGCTTTCTTT CASSENNRGPTEAFF
few TRBJ2-3 TRBV19 NA TGTGCCAGTAGTATCCAGGGGCTATCGGATACGCAGTATTTT CASSIQGLSDTQYF
NA TRBJ2-1 TRBV29-1 NA TGCAGCGTGTGGCGCGGGGTGAACTTTGAGCAGTTCTTC CSVWRGVNFEQFF
NA TRBJ1-1 TRBV5-1 NA TGCGCCAGCAGCTTGGATCCAGGGTTCACTGAAGCTTTCTTT CASSLDPGFTEAFF
NA TRBJ2-5 TRBV28 TRBD1 TGTGCCAGCAGTCCCACAGGGGGAGAGACCCAGTACTTC CASSPTGGETQYF
NA TRBJ2-7 TRBV6-5 TRBD2 TGTGCCAGCAGTTACTCGTTCTTGGCGGGAGCAGGGGAGCAGTACTTC CASSYSFLAGAGEQYF
once TRBJ1-4 TRBV18 TRBD1 TGTGCCAGCTCACGGACAGGGGGCGAAAAACTGTTTTTT CASSRTGGEKLFF
NA TRBJ2-7 TRBV7-2 TRBD2 TGTGCCAGCAGCCGGGGAGGGCGGGGGGTCTACGAGCAGTACTTC CASSRGGRGVYEQYF
once TRBJ2-1 TRBV29-1 NA TGCAGCGTTGAAGATGGTAGCGGCTACAATGAGCAGTTCTTC CSVEDGSGYNEQFF
NA TRBJ2-3 TRBV30 TRBD2 TGTGCCTGGAGACTAGCGGGAAGCACAGATACGCAGTATTTT CAWRLAGSTDTQYF
NA TRBJ1-2 TRBV2 TRBD1 TGTGCCAGCAGTGAACGGACAGGGGAAGACTATGGCTACACCTTC CASSERTGEDYGYTF
NA TRBJ2-1 TRBV27 TRBD2 TGTGCCAGCAGTTCAGACGTAGCGGGACCGAATGAGCAGTTCTTC CASSSDVAGPNEQFF
once TRBJ2-1 TRBV7-3 NA TGTGCCAGCAGCTTAATCGGGGCGGGAAAGGACAATGAGCAGTTCTTC CASSLIGAGKDNEQFF
NA TRBJ2-5 TRBV5-4 TRBD2 TGTGCCAGCAGCTTCGGGACTAGCCAATGGGGGACCCAGTACTTC CASSFGTSQWGTQYF